One sample yielded the 10 T cell receptor beta chains listed below, sequenced in a study of human T cells and chemical hapten exposure. A single record per CDR3 protein comes from TCRdb applying MiXCR to the RACE reads. Among 70,000 to 90,000 distinct CDR3 sequences listed, more than 9% were seen once. Time point given: patch test 2, 6 weeks after DPC sensitization. Described treatment: therapeutic diphenylcyclopropenone sensitization with weekly scalp DPC. The starting material was whole blood, obtained in connection with sensitization to the hapten diphenylcyclopropenone (DPC). The source of these receptors is a woman between 50 and 59 years old with alopecia areata. Some clones in this sample may be carry-over from other donors' samples.

This clonotype has only a few counts. The chain joins TRBV29-1 to TRBJ2-3; D is unclear. Germline assignment: CDR1 SQVTM and CDR2 ANQGSEA. The CDR3 covers 14 residues. V shed 8 bases and J shed 0 bases, with 15 bases lying between them. CDR3 DNA sequence: TGCAGCCATCATTCACCTCTTAGCACAGATACGCAGTATTTT. This codes for CSHHSPLSTDTQYF.

The sample holds many counts of this clonotype. The chain joins TRBV28 to TRBJ2-1; D may be TRBD2 (6 bases). Germline V gene sequence: CDR1 MDHEN, CDR2 SYDVKM. This CDR3 has 15 residues. The germline V and J ends were trimmed by 1 base and 6 bases, with 13 bases remaining between them. CDR3 nucleotide sequence: TGTGCCAGCAGTTTATACGGGAGTACCGGCAATGAGCAGTTCTTC. Translation: CASSLYGSTGNEQFF.

This clonotype appeared a few times. The chain carries TRBV27 and TRBJ2-3; perhaps TRBD2 as D (5 bases). The CDR3 length is 14 residues. V shed 11 bases and J shed 2 bases, with 17 bases lying between them. Germline loops: CDR1 MNHEY, CDR2 SMNVEV (reference sequence). The CDR3 nucleotides read TGTGCCGTCCGACCCTGGGAGTACACAGATACGCAGTATTTT. This translates into CAVRPWEYTDTQYF.

This clonotype has a count of ten or more. V and J are TRBV20-1 and TRBJ2-5; 7 bases map to TRBD2. This CDR3 has 14 amino acids. Losses at the gene ends were 1 base for V and 5 bases for J; bases not matched to a gene: 7. CDR1 DFQATT and CDR2 SNEGSKA come from the germline V gene (reference sequence). Written as DNA, the CDR3 is TGCAGTGCTAGAGTGTCGGGAGGCGAGGAGACCCAGTACTTC. As protein: CSARVSGGEETQYF.

There are many counts of this clonotype. J is TRBJ2-3 and V is TRBV20-1; TRBD2 matches at 12 bases. V was clipped by 6 bases and J by 1 base; unmatched bases: 8. The length of the CDR3 is 16 residues. The germline V gene has CDR1 DFQATT and CDR2 SNEGSKA (reference sequence). The CDR3 bases are TGCAGTGCGCACGACGCTAGCGGGAGGGGCACAGATACGCAGTATTTT. Protein: CSAHDASGRGTDTQYF.

In this sample, this clonotype turned up a few times. The chain uses TRBV9 and TRBJ2-7, with 11 bases fitting TRBD2. Looked up from germline, CDR1 is SGDLS and CDR2 is YYNGEE. Trimming cost V 4 bases and J 4 bases; bases outside gene matches: 4. There are 14 residues in the CDR3. The CDR3 region is CASSPGTSGYEQYF. The CDR3 DNA sequence: TGTGCCAGCAGCCCGGGGACTAGCGGATACGAGCAGTACTTC.

This chain joins TRBV29-1 and TRBJ1-2; 7 bases are a match to TRBD1. Germline loops: CDR1 SQVTM, CDR2 ANQGSEA. The CDR3 covers 14 residues. The V and J ends lost 2 bases and 8 bases, in that order; junction bases with no gene match: 11. In DNA form, the CDR3 reads TGCAGCGTTGAACCTAGAGGACAGGTCGACGGCTACACCTTC. As protein: CSVEPRGQVDGYTF. The full variable domain, with the rest looked up from reference TRBV29-1 and TRBJ1-2, is SAVISQKPSRDICQRGTSLTIQCQVDSQVTMMFWYRQQPGQSLTLIATANQGSEATYESGFVIDKFPISRPNLTFSTLTVSNMSPEDSSIYLCSVEPRGQVDGYTFGSGTRLTVV.

This clonotype was recorded a few times. J is TRBJ1-6 and V is TRBV7-2, with D possibly being TRBD1 (6 bases). Looked up from germline, CDR1 is SGHTA and CDR2 is FQGNSA. The CDR3 length is 15 residues. Trimming took 5 bases from V and 7 from J, leaving 15 bases between them. CDR3 region: CASSPRGRLNSPLHF. The CDR3 nucleotides read TGTGCCAGCAGCCCTAGGGGGAGGCTGAATTCACCCCTCCACTTT.

The sample holds a few counts of this clonotype. The chain carries TRBV11-2 and TRBJ2-1; D is ambiguous. V lost 1 base, J lost 12 bases, and 10 bases lay in between. CDR3 length: 12 residues. Germline V lookup: CDR1 SGHAT, CDR2 FQNNGV. DNA for the CDR3: TGTGCCAGCAGCTTAGGCCGGTGGGGGCAGTTCTTC. The encoded protein is CASSLGRWGQFF.

V usage is TRBV4-1 and J usage is TRBJ1-2; D unclear. Trimming shortened V by 3 bases and J by 8 bases, and 13 bases separated the two germline ends. The CDR3 consists of 13 residues. Germline CDR1 MGHRA, CDR2 YSYEKL. This chain's CDR3 is CASSHKTAPGYTF. DNA for the CDR3: TGCGCCAGCAGCCACAAAACAGCGCCGGGCTACACCTTC.